The clone carrying this T cell receptor (beta chain) came up a few times. This entry comes from a study of T cells in Graves' hyperthyroidism and ophthalmopathy. Amplified TCR beta CDR3 regions came from RNA transcripts. The HTBI primer set was used in a first-round RT-PCR of the TCR CDR3. In TCRdb, the multiplex PCR reads were re-called with MiXCR into one record per CDR3 protein. Here the sample spans about 760,000 distinct CDR3 sequences, around 40% being singletons. V lost 6 bases and J lost 3; bases outside the gene matches: 6. The CDR3 loop spans 14 amino acids. Germline CDR1 is MNHEY and CDR2 is SVGAGI.

This clonotype was obtained from a woman in her thirties or forties with Graves' hyperthyroidism. V is TRBV6-5 and J is TRBJ2-7, with TRBD1 identical over 9 bases. What was sequenced was blood. The CDR3: CASRRDREVYEQYF. The CDR3 DNA follows: TGTGCCAGCAGACGGGACAGGGAAGTCTACGAGCAGTACTTC.